This T cell receptor beta chain originates from a study of neurological immune-mediated disorders. Study observations and caveats: None of the CDR3 amino acid sequences of expanded clones were shared across subjects, and this suggested private repertoires in all groups. In HTLV-1-associated myelopathy, TCR clonal expansion was greatest, and in multiple sclerosis it was least, below healthy controls.

A 10-nucleotide random UMI tagged transcripts in template-switch 5'RACE cDNA synthesis. TCRdb reanalysed the 5' RACE reads using MiXCR and keeps one entry per CDR3 protein. The table has tens of thousands of distinct CDR3 sequences, about 8% seen once. This clonotype was recorded many times. What it recognizes is unknown. Time point in this sample: longitudinal time-point 3. From 2 million PBMCs stored at -80 C, the unsorted libraries were generated. The CDR3 totals 15 residues. From germline, CDR1 is SGHTA and CDR2 FQGNSA. The trim removed 3 bases at V and 0 bases at J, leaving 5 bases unmatched. The gene calls are TRBV7-2 and TRBJ2-7; 7 bases map to TRBD1. The sample consisted of PBMCs. The sequence derives from a woman in her thirties or forties in good health. The CDR3 spells CASSFAGTVSYEQYF. CDR3 DNA sequence: TGTGCCAGCAGCTTCGCCGGGACAGTCTCCTACGAGCAGTACTTC.